The text below deals with one T cell receptor beta chain. The sample comes from a study of tumor-infiltrating lymphocytes in localized non-small cell lung cancer. Across the whole study: Resected tumor was paired with non-adjacent uninvolved lung from the same patient.

The repertoire was sequenced with immunoSEQ multiplex PCR; TCRdb's copy has only in-frame clones and lacks some. The sample shows fewer than 11,000 clones, roughly 80% of them seen only once. Sequences were obtained from uninvolved lung tissue not adjacent to the tumor. This clonotype was sampled from a human donor with non-small cell lung cancer.

CDR3 loop: CASSLSRGVNEQFF. The CDR3 coding sequence is TGTGCCAGCAGCTTATCACGGGGAGTGAATGAGCAGTTCTTC. This chain joins TRBV11-2 and TRBJ2-1, with D possibly TRBD2 on 5 matching bases. The CDR3 is made up of 14 amino acids. Deletions cut 2 bases from V and 7 bases from J, with 12 bases between. CDR1 and CDR2 from the germline V gene are SGHAT and FQNNGV.